A selection of T cell receptor beta chains follows, all from one sample in a study of T cell repertoires in cytomegalovirus infection. Using its own MiXCR run on the reads, TCRdb lists one record per CDR3 protein. The sample carries roughly 150,000 distinct CDR3 sequences, 20% to 30% recorded once. Sequenced: PBMCs. The receptors were sampled from a human donor in good health (CMV status not recorded). Some clones in this sample may be carry-over from other donors' samples. CDR3s include the opening cysteine and the closing phenylalanine or tryptophan. A D gene is named only where the DNA matches it firmly. Clone size is shown for a subset of rows, as once, few, many or a class of expanded clone.

d_gene | abundance | j_gene | v_gene | CDR3nt | CDR3aa
TRBD2 | many | TRBJ2-5 | TRBV5-1 | TGCGCCAGCAGCTCTGCCGGGACTAGTAGGTCGGAGACCCAGTACTTC | CASSSAGTSRSETQYF
. | many | TRBJ1-2 | TRBV7-8 | TGTGCCAGCAGCTTAGAACCCTGGACGAAGGGCTACACCTTC | CASSLEPWTKGYTF
. | once | TRBJ1-3 | TRBV5-6 | TGTGCCAGCAGCTTGGTTCCCAGGGCATCTGGAAACACCATATATTTT | CASSLVPRASGNTIYF
TRBD1 | . | TRBJ1-5 | TRBV28 | TGTGCCAGCAACCTAGGGACAGTCGGGGGGGGTCAGCCCCAGCATTTT | CASNLGTVGGGQPQHF
. | . | TRBJ2-2 | TRBV6-1 | TGTGCCAGCACCCTTAGCCTGGGAAACACCGGGGAGCTGTTTTTT | CASTLSLGNTGELFF
TRBD1 | medium-sized | TRBJ1-2 | TRBV2 | TGTGCCAGCAGTGAACGGGACAGGGGGCCCGGCTATGGCTACACCTTC | CASSERDRGPGYGYTF
. | . | TRBJ1-1 | TRBV7-9 | TGTGCCAGCAACCGGGCAGGAAACACTGAAGCTTTCTTT | CASNRAGNTEAFF
. | . | TRBJ2-2 | TRBV15 | TGTGCCACCAGCAGAGATCGACACTTGAACACCGGGGAGCTGTTTTTT | CATSRDRHLNTGELFF
TRBD1 | few | TRBJ2-3 | TRBV20-1 | TGCAGTGCTTCCCGGACAGGATCGGATACGCAGTATTTT | CSASRTGSDTQYF
. | . | TRBJ2-5 | TRBV7-6 | TGTGCCAGCAGCTCGATATACGGGGAGACCCAGTACTTC | CASSSIYGETQYF
. | many | TRBJ2-2 | TRBV7-2 | TGTGCCAGCAGCTTATCCAGGGATAACACCGGGGAGCTGTTTTTT | CASSLSRDNTGELFF
. | many | TRBJ1-1 | TRBV18 | TGTGCCAGCTCACCATGGGGGGGGATGAACACTGAAGCTTTCTTT | CASSPWGGMNTEAFF
. | . | TRBJ2-7 | TRBV7-9 | TGTGCCAGCAGCCCCCCGTCCAGGGAGGAGCAGTACTTC | CASSPPSREEQYF
. | few | TRBJ2-1 | TRBV7-9 | TGTGCCAGCAGCTGGGCCTTGGGATACAATGAGCAGTTCTTC | CASSWALGYNEQFF
. | many | TRBJ1-1 | TRBV29-1 | TGCAGCGTTGAAGCGGACGGATTGAACACTGAAGCTTTCTTT | CSVEADGLNTEAFF
TRBD2 | few | TRBJ2-7 | TRBV7-2 | TGTGCCAGCAGCCCAGAGACTAGCGGGAGGGAGGGGCAGTACTTC | CASSPETSGREGQYF
TRBD1 | many | TRBJ1-5 | TRBV4-1 | TGCGCCAGCAGCCAAGTTTATGACAGGGGGGGTAATCAGCCCCAGCATTTT | CASSQVYDRGGNQPQHF
. | few | TRBJ1-4 | TRBV7-9 | TGTGCCAGCAGCTTGGGATTACAAAATGAAAAACTGTTTTTT | CASSLGLQNEKLFF
TRBD2 | . | TRBJ2-2 | TRBV7-9 | TGTGCCAGCAGCACCTCCTCGGGACTAGCTACGGACACCGGGGAGCTGTTTTTT | CASSTSSGLATDTGELFF
. | few | TRBJ2-3 | TRBV7-3 | TGTGCCAGCAGCCACACCAGACGAGGAGGGAGCCATACGCAGTATTTT | CASSHTRRGGSHTQYF
. | many | TRBJ2-7 | TRBV7-2 | TGTGCCAGCAGCTCTAACGGGGTCAACTACGAGCAGTACTTC | CASSSNGVNYEQYF
. | few | TRBJ2-7 | TRBV28 | TGTGCCAGCAGTTGGGGGGACAGTGAGGACTACGAGCAGTACTTC | CASSWGDSEDYEQYF
. | many | TRBJ2-7 | TRBV7-9 | TGTGCCAGCAGCTTAGACAGACTTGAGCAGTACTTC | CASSLDRLEQYF
TRBD1 | few | TRBJ1-1 | TRBV6-1 | TGTGCCAGCACCCGAACGGGGCCAGGGGGCACTGAAGCTTTCTTT | CASTRTGPGGTEAFF
. | . | TRBJ2-5 | TRBV7-8 | TGTGCCAGCAGCAAAGAGTGGCACCACCAAGAGACCCAGTACTTC | CASSKEWHHQETQYF
. | . | TRBJ1-1 | TRBV20-1 | TGCAGTGCCGGGGTAGGGAGGGGGATGAACACTGAAGCTTTCTTT | CSAGVGRGMNTEAFF
. | few | TRBJ2-1 | TRBV20-1 | TGCAGTGCTAGTGGGTGGGTGGGTGAGCAGTTCTTC | CSASGWVGEQFF
TRBD1 | . | TRBJ1-5 | TRBV19 | TGTGCCAGTACAAACAGGGGCCAGCCCCAGCATTTT | CASTNRGQPQHF
TRBD2 | few | TRBJ2-1 | TRBV18 | TGTGCCAGCTCACCGAGCGGGAGGGCACGGTATGAGCAGTTCTTC | CASSPSGRARYEQFF
. | . | TRBJ2-2 | TRBV28 | TGTGCCGCCCCGGCAGAGAGGGGCACCGGGGAGCTGTTTTTT | CAAPAERGTGELFF
. | . | TRBJ2-1 | TRBV5-4 | TGTGCCAGCAGCGACCCCAGGACGGGCAATGAGCAGTTCTTC | CASSDPRTGNEQFF
. | . | TRBJ2-1 | TRBV20-1 | TGCAGTGCTAGAGATCCTCGAAGGACGGCAATTGGTGAGCAGTTCTTC | CSARDPRRTAIGEQFF
. | few | TRBJ2-1 | TRBV7-3 | TGTGCCAGCAGCTACTCCACGGGAGTCCTCCCCAATGAGCAGTTCTTC | CASSYSTGVLPNEQFF
. | . | TRBJ2-1 | TRBV5-1 | TGCGCCAGCAGCTTGTATCGGTTGGTAGCGTCCAATGAGCAGTTCTTC | CASSLYRLVASNEQFF
TRBD1 | once | TRBJ1-2 | TRBV28 | TGTGCCAGCACCTCCCTGTCAGGGGGCGTAGAAGGCGGCTACACCTTC | CASTSLSGGVEGGYTF
. | few | TRBJ1-3 | TRBV2 | TGTGCCAGCAGTGAATTCTACGGGGGGTCTGGAAACACCATATATTTT | CASSEFYGGSGNTIYF
. | many | TRBJ1-5 | TRBV28 | TGTGCCAGCAGTTCTCAGGGGACGTTGAATCAGCCCCAGCATTTT | CASSSQGTLNQPQHF
. | . | TRBJ2-2 | TRBV28 | TGTGCCAGCAGTAACACAGGTCTAGGCGGGGAGCTGGTTTTT | CASSNTGLGGELVF
TRBD2 | few | TRBJ2-1 | TRBV12-3/TRBV12-4 | TGTGCCAGCAGCGGGACTAGCGGGCTTGAGAATGAGCAGTTCTTC | CASSGTSGLENEQFF
. | . | TRBJ1-1 | TRBV5-5 | TGTGCCAGCAGCTTCATAGGGGGTACGGACACTGAAGCTTTCTTT | CASSFIGGTDTEAFF
TRBD2 | few | TRBJ2-5 | TRBV19 | TGTGCCAGTAGTTTTCAGCCGGGAGGGACCCAGTACTTC | CASSFQPGGTQYF
TRBD1 | . | TRBJ2-1 | TRBV5-1 | TGCGCCAGCAGCTTCGGGACAGGGAGGCCGAATGAGCAGTTCTTC | CASSFGTGRPNEQFF
. | . | TRBJ1-1 | TRBV12-3/TRBV12-4 | TGTGCCAGCAGTCAAGACAGGAACACTGAAGCTTTCTTT | CASSQDRNTEAFF
. | few | TRBJ2-1 | TRBV12-3/TRBV12-4 | TGTGCCAGCAGTTTTTATGTGGGGGTGGGATACAATGAGCAGTTCTTC | CASSFYVGVGYNEQFF
TRBD2 | few | TRBJ2-3 | TRBV5-5 | TGTGCCAGCAGACCCACTAGCGGGGGGGCCGTAGATACGCAGTATTTT | CASRPTSGGAVDTQYF
. | . | TRBJ2-3 | TRBV6-6 | TGTGCCAGCACCCCAGACGGGAGAGAGACAGATACGCAGTATTTT | CASTPDGRETDTQYF
TRBD1 | many | TRBJ1-1 | TRBV6-1 | TGTGCCAGCATTCAGGGGGCTCTACGGAACACTGAAGCTTTCTTT | CASIQGALRNTEAFF
. | . | TRBJ2-6 | TRBV6-2/TRBV6-3 | TGTGCCAGCCACGTCACTCTGCTCAGGGACTCTGGGGCCAACGTCCTGACTTTC | CASHVTLLRDSGANVLTF
. | . | TRBJ1-2 | TRBV28 | TGTGCCAGCAGCCAGATATATGGCTACACCTTC | CASSQIYGYTF
. | . | TRBJ1-1 | TRBV6-2/TRBV6-3 | TGTGCCAGCAGTCCCAGATATCCTGACGGTGAGGGGAAGAACACTGAAGCTTTCTTT | CASSPRYPDGEGKNTEAFF
. | many | TRBJ1-1 | TRBV12-3/TRBV12-4 | TGTGCCAGCACCCCGGGTGGCAGCGTGACGAACACTGAAGCTTTCTTT | CASTPGGSVTNTEAFF
. | . | TRBJ2-1 | TRBV20-1 | TGCAGTGCTAAACGACTAGACTCCTACAATGAGCAGTTCTTC | CSAKRLDSYNEQFF
TRBD2 | . | TRBJ2-7 | TRBV20-1 | TGCAGTGCTCTTCTTAGTAGCGGGAGGGAGCAGTACTTC | CSALLSSGREQYF